A single sample is the source of the 10 T cell receptor beta chains below, sequenced in a study of cytotoxic CD8 clonotypes in ibrutinib-treated CLL. TCRdb keeps only in-frame clones here, not all; method: immunoSEQ multiplex PCR. The sample includes approximately 330,000 clones, around four fifths of them seen just once. Sequencing used PBMCs, obtained before ibrutinib treatment. The receptors derive from a human donor with chronic lymphocytic leukemia.

The genes are TRBV29-1 and TRBJ2-1; 8 positions agree with TRBD1. The CDR3 has 11 amino acids. The germline V gene encodes CDR1 SQVTM and CDR2 ANQGSEA. V shed 4 bases and J 8 bases; nucleotides not matched to a gene: 1. This CDR3 reads CSVGRGHEQFF. The CDR3 DNA is TGCAGCGTTGGCAGGGGGCATGAGCAGTTCTTC.

CDR3 region: CASTRTGVLANYGYTF. The CDR3 DNA is TGTGCCAGCACCCGTACAGGAGTGCTCGCTAACTATGGCTACACCTTC. V is TRBV28 and J is TRBJ1-2, with a tentative D call TRBD1 (5 bases). CDR1 and CDR2 (germline): MDHEN, SYDVKM. Between the trimmed V and J ends, which lost 7 bases and 0 bases, there was a span of 18 bases. The CDR3 spans 16 residues.

The chain recombines TRBV4-3 with TRBJ1-2; a weak D match, TRBD1 (6 bases). The CDR3 runs 17 residues. Germline V gene lookup returns CDR1 LGHNA and CDR2 YSLEER. Trimming stripped 4 bases from V and 6 bases from J, with 24 bases between. The CDR3 nucleotides read TGCGCCAGCAGCCTACCGTTTGGGGGGGCCCAAGGCCATGGCTACACCTTC. Its protein product is CASSLPFGGAQGHGYTF.

The rearrangement links TRBV7-2 to TRBJ1-3; 7 nucleotides match TRBD1. CDR3 length: 15 residues. Germline V CDR1 and CDR2: SGHTA, FQGNSA. V shed 5 bases and J 4 bases; nucleotides not matched to a gene: 8. CDR3 in DNA: TGTGCCAGCAGCGGTGACAGGGCAAGAGGAAACACCATATATTTT. Protein product: CASSGDRARGNTIYF.

The chain joins TRBV10-1 to TRBJ1-5; D is undetermined. This CDR3 comprises 13 residues. The V end was cut by 2 bases, the J end by 6 bases, with 8 bases between. Looked up from germline, CDR1 is WNHNN and CDR2 is SYGVQD (reference sequence). The CDR3 DNA reads TGCGCCAGCAGTGAGACCGTGGGTCAGCCCCAGCATTTT. Translation: CASSETVGQPQHF.

The table lists this clone with a few counts. The chain is built from TRBV25-1 and TRBJ2-2; no definite D call. V dropped 1 base and J dropped 2 bases, with 2 bases sitting between them. Germline CDR1 and CDR2: MGHDK and SYGVNS. The CDR3 is made up of 13 amino acids. The CDR3 is CASSESNTGELFF. CDR3 DNA: TGTGCCAGCAGTGAATCCAACACCGGGGAGCTGTTTTTT.

This clone was picked up a small number of times. V and J are TRBV30 and TRBJ2-2; 7 bases line up with TRBD1. Germline V gene sequence: CDR1 GTSNPN, CDR2 SVGIG (reference sequence). The CDR3 length is 14 residues. Losses at the gene ends were 7 bases for V and 4 bases for J; bases not matched to a gene: 9. The CDR3 bases are TGTGCCTACGACAGGGTTATAGGCACCGGGGAGCTGTTTTTT. Translation: CAYDRVIGTGELFF.

The chain uses TRBV5-1 and TRBJ2-5, with 8 bases matching TRBD1. The CDR3 is 19 amino acids. Germline CDR1 SGHRS, CDR2 YFSETQ. Trimming removed 4 bases from V and 0 bases from J; junction bases left unmatched: 17. The CDR3 reads CASSHAGGRGLTYQETQYF. The CDR3 DNA follows: TGCGCCAGCAGCCACGCCGGAGGCAGGGGGCTTACGTACCAAGAGACCCAGTACTTC.

At least ten counts were recorded for this clone. J is TRBJ1-2 and V is TRBV6-6, with 8 positions matching TRBD1. The CDR3 has 15 residues. Germline CDR1 is MNHNY and CDR2 is SVGAGI (reference sequence). With V trimmed by 3 bases and J by 0 bases, 3 bases remained unmatched. CDR3 coding DNA: TGTGCCAGCAGTTATGGACAGGGAACTAACTATGGCTACACCTTC. Translating it yields CASSYGQGTNYGYTF.

The chain carries TRBV27 and TRBJ2-7, with D uncertain. This CDR3 comprises 14 residues. V lost 3 bases and J lost 4, with 13 bases in between. The germline gives CDR1 MNHEY, CDR2 SMNVEV (reference sequence). CDR3 residues: CASSFGLGRYEQYF. The CDR3 DNA follows: TGTGCCAGCAGTTTCGGGTTAGGACGATACGAGCAGTACTTC.